The present entry profiles one T cell receptor (beta chain) with its context. Its target is not known. It was through 5'RACE template switching that TCR cDNA was made, with a universal primer site and UMIs added. TCRdb re-derived calls from the 5' RACE reads in MiXCR, one entry per CDR3 protein. The sample has hundreds of thousands of distinct CDR3 sequences; about 19% are singletons. This sample is drawn from a study of T cells after yellow fever vaccination. General study findings and limits: Post-booster samples contained most primary-vaccination clones (around 96% CD4, 70% to 90% CD8). A faster peak, day 5 versus 15, was reached by the weaker secondary response. Clonotype sharing between CD4 and CD8 compartments was small.

J was trimmed by 2 bases and V by 8 bases; bases with no gene match: 9. The CDR3 runs to 17 residues. The germline gives CDR1 MNHNS, CDR2 SASEGT. The TCR was taken from a man aged 25-45 years who received the YFV17D yellow fever vaccine. The chain links TRBV6-1 to TRBJ2-6; 10 nucleotides align to TRBD1. This specimen consisted of PBMCs, obtained 15 days after the yellow fever booster vaccination. The CDR3 loop is CASRAGGTGAGANVLTF. The CDR3 DNA reads TGTGCCAGCCGGGCCGGCGGGACAGGGGCTGGGGCCAACGTCCTGACTTTC.